The clone carrying this T cell receptor (beta chain) has a handful of counts. TCRdb processed the 5' RACE reads anew with MiXCR; each CDR3 protein has one entry. The table shows a few hundred thousand distinct CDR3 sequences, with around a sixth occurring only once. The data are from a study of T-cell memory formation after mild COVID-19. V lost 3 bases and J 1 base, leaving 4 bases between the germline ends. The CDR3 extends over 13 amino acids. Germline values: CDR1 LGHNT, CDR2 FRNRAP. The chain links TRBV12-5 to TRBJ2-1; no definite D call. The TCR was taken from a man in his late teens or twenties who had mild COVID-19 (a few samples of this study predate the infection). Cell type and time point are not known. Sequences were obtained from PBMCs or a T cell subset sorted from them (not recorded which). CDR3 nucleotides: TGTGCTAGTGGTTTTGGATCCTACAATGAGCAGTTCTTC. The encoded protein is CASGFGSYNEQFF.